The rows below give T cell receptor beta chains drawn from one sample of a study of T-cell reconstitution after alpha-beta-depleted transplantation in children. From the PCR reads, TCRdb called clonotypes with MiXCR, one entry per CDR3 protein. Of about 250,000 distinct CDR3 sequences listed, roughly a quarter are singletons. Sample: PBMCs, mostly from graft donor cells, taken 360 days after TCRalphabeta/CD19-depleted stem cell transplant. Receptor source: a female patient aged 2 to 10 who had a stem cell transplant for congenital amegakaryocytic thrombocytopenia, so the T cells may come from the graft donor. Each CDR3 is given with its conserved first and last residue. D genes are given only for firm matches. Clone size is stated in some rows and not others, as once, few, many or a class when expanded.

TRBJ1-1,.,TRBV3-1,.,13,TGTGCCAGCAGCCAAGGTCGGGTCACTGAAGCTTTCTTT,CASSQGRVTEAFF
TRBJ2-1,TRBD1,TRBV29-1,many,15,TGCAGCGTTGTCCCAAACAGGGGGACCCCTAACCTGCAGTTCTTC,CSVVPNRGTPNLQFF
TRBJ2-7,TRBD2,TRBV12-3/TRBV12-4,few,14,TGTGCCAGCAGTTTGGGACTAGCGGGAGCTCGGCAGTACTTC,CASSLGLAGARQYF
TRBJ1-5,.,TRBV12-3/TRBV12-4,.,18,TGTGCCAGCAGTTTAGCGCGGGTTCAGGGCGGGTGGAATCAGCCCCAGCATTTT,CASSLARVQGGWNQPQHF
TRBJ2-5,.,TRBV6-5,few,14,TGTGCCAGCAGTTACTTGTCAGGCGGAGAGACCCAGTACTTC,CASSYLSGGETQYF
TRBJ1-6,TRBD1,TRBV10-3,once,17,TGTGCCATCAGTGAGAGGAGCCAGGGGGGGAGTAATTCACCCCTCCACTTT,CAISERSQGGSNSPLHF
TRBJ1-1,TRBD1,TRBV29-1,.,14,TGCAGCGTTTTCGGACAGGGGGCCGGCACTGAAGCTTTCTTT,CSVFGQGAGTEAFF
TRBJ2-3,TRBD2,TRBV6-1,.,16,TGTGCCAGCACGACTAGCGGGAGGCAGGAGAGAGATACGCAGTATTTT,CASTTSGRQERDTQYF
TRBJ1-1,.,TRBV2,few,13,TGTGCCAGCAGGTCCAGGGTGGGCACTGAAGCTTTCTTT,CASRSRVGTEAFF
TRBJ2-3,.,TRBV6-6,few,11,TGTGCCAGCTTCGGATGGGATACGCAGTATTTT,CASFGWDTQYF
TRBJ1-2,.,TRBV7-9,few,13,TGTGCCAGCAGCCGATTCTGGGGGAACGGCTACACCTTC,CASSRFWGNGYTF
TRBJ1-2,.,TRBV3-1,few,12,TGTGCCAGCAGCCAGCCGGGGTATGGCTACACCTTC,CASSQPGYGYTF
TRBJ2-7,.,TRBV20-1,.,13,TGCAGTGCTAGCCCCCAGCTTCTCGACGAGCAGTACTTC,CSASPQLLDEQYF
TRBJ2-2,.,TRBV20-1,few,9,TGCAAAGGGGCCGGGGAGCTGTTTTTT,CKGAGELFF
TRBJ2-1,TRBD2,TRBV11-2,few,16,TGTGCCAGCAGCTTAGGCCTAGCGGGGTCACACAATGAGCAGTTCTTC,CASSLGLAGSHNEQFF
TRBJ2-7,TRBD1,TRBV10-3,.,16,TGTGCCATCAGTGAGTCGGTTGGGACAGGGGTTAACGAGCAGTACTTC,CAISESVGTGVNEQYF
TRBJ1-3,.,TRBV5-5,.,16,TGTGCCAGCAGCTTGGAACCCCCGGGCTCGGGAAACACCATATATTTT,CASSLEPPGSGNTIYF
TRBJ1-5,.,TRBV6-5,few,15,TGTGCCAGCAGTTACTCGGTCGACAGCAATCAGCCCCAGCATTTT,CASSYSVDSNQPQHF
TRBJ2-6,.,TRBV12-3/TRBV12-4,.,14,TGTGCCAGCAGTTTTACATCTGGGGCCAACGTCCTGACTTTC,CASSFTSGANVLTF
TRBJ2-7,.,TRBV28,few,16,TGTGCCAGCAGCCTCCCTCCGACTTCCGCTCCCTACGAGCAGTACTTC,CASSLPPTSAPYEQYF
TRBJ2-2,.,TRBV12-3/TRBV12-4,many,19,TGTGCCAGCAGTTTAGTTAGCTGGCGCGGGCGGACGAACACCGGGGAGCTGTTTTTT,CASSLVSWRGRTNTGELFF
TRBJ2-5,.,TRBV12-3/TRBV12-4,.,13,TGTGCCAGCAGTTTCACCGGGACATCAGTTCAGTACTTC,CASSFTGTSVQYF
TRBJ1-4,TRBD1,TRBV2,.,22,TGTGCCAGCGGAATCGCTTTTGTCTGGGACAGGGATTATAACGGGGATAATGAAAAACTGTTTTTT,CASGIAFVWDRDYNGDNEKLFF
TRBJ2-1,.,TRBV10-3,many,14,TGTGCCATCAGTCAGGGGAGCTCCTACAATGAGCAGTTCTTC,CAISQGSSYNEQFF
TRBJ1-5,TRBD1,TRBV19,.,14,TGTGCCAGTACCGACAGGGTTCTAGCTAAGCCCCAGCATTTT,CASTDRVLAKPQHF
TRBJ2-7,.,TRBV7-8,few,15,TGTGCCAGCAGCCACCACTTACAGGGCCCCTACGAGCAGTACTTC,CASSHHLQGPYEQYF
TRBJ2-1,TRBD2,TRBV7-2,.,21,TGTGCCAGCAGCTTAGCGCGAGTTCTAGCGGGAGATGTAATATTTAATGATGAGCAGTTCTTC,CASSLARVLAGDVIFNDEQFF
TRBJ2-5,.,TRBV5-5,.,13,TGTGCCAGCACCCCCATTGACAAAGAGACCCAGTACTTC,CASTPIDKETQYF
TRBJ2-4,.,TRBV20-1,.,13,TGCAGTGCTAGAGTACCCCTCGCGAACATTCAGTACTTC,CSARVPLANIQYF
TRBJ1-5,.,TRBV12-3/TRBV12-4,few,14,TGTGCCAGCAGTAAAAGGGGCAGCAATCAGCCCCAGCATTTT,CASSKRGSNQPQHF
TRBJ2-7,.,TRBV7-8,few,14,TGTGCCAGCAGCTTTCTACAGGCGTGGGACGAGCAGTACTTC,CASSFLQAWDEQYF
TRBJ2-3,.,TRBV7-2,few,14,TGTGCCAGCAGCTTGGGAATTGGGGCAGATACGCAGTATTTT,CASSLGIGADTQYF
TRBJ2-1,.,TRBV2,.,15,TGTGCCAGCAGTGAAGAAGGGACGATCTACAATGAGCAGTTCTTC,CASSEEGTIYNEQFF
TRBJ2-5,.,TRBV29-1,.,15,TGCAGCGTTGAAGAAGGAAGGGATTTGGAAGAGACCCAGTACTTC,CSVEEGRDLEETQYF
TRBJ1-5,.,TRBV27,.,14,TGTGCCAGCAGTCCCGGGAGTTCAAATCAGCCCCAGCATTTT,CASSPGSSNQPQHF
TRBJ1-2,.,TRBV28,.,16,TGTGCCAGCAGTTTATCCAACAGGGTTCGCATCGATGGCTACACCTTC,CASSLSNRVRIDGYTF
TRBJ2-5,.,TRBV2,.,14,TGTGCCAGCAGTGAAGAAGTCTGGGGGGAGACCCAGTACTTC,CASSEEVWGETQYF
TRBJ1-1,.,TRBV7-2,few,13,TGTGCCACTACAACAGGGAGGTGGACTGAAGCTTTCTTT,CATTTGRWTEAFF
TRBJ2-7,TRBD2,TRBV5-1,many,16,TGCGCCAGCAGCTTATTAACTAGCGGGAGTACATACGAGCAGTACTTC,CASSLLTSGSTYEQYF
TRBJ2-3,.,TRBV7-9,.,16,TGTGCCAGCAGCCCCACTCTCGGAGGCCTCGTCTATACGCAGTATTTT,CASSPTLGGLVYTQYF
TRBJ2-2,.,TRBV9,few,15,TGTGCCAGCAGCGTACTGCAGACCCGCACCGGGGAGCTGTTTTTT,CASSVLQTRTGELFF
TRBJ2-1,TRBD2,TRBV5-1,.,17,TGCGCCAGCAGCTTGGATGCGGGGGGGCCTTCGTTGGGTGAGCAGTTCTTC,CASSLDAGGPSLGEQFF
TRBJ1-1,.,TRBV20-1,.,13,TGCAGTGCTGGAGACCGAAAGAACACTGAAGCTTTCTTT,CSAGDRKNTEAFF
TRBJ2-3,.,TRBV2,.,16,TGTGCCAGCAGTGGGGTGGGAGCCCCCGGCACAGATACGCAGTATTTT,CASSGVGAPGTDTQYF
TRBJ2-6,.,TRBV29-1,.,15,TGCAGCGTTGAAGATCCAGGGAGCGGGGCCAACGTCCTGACTTTC,CSVEDPGSGANVLTF
TRBJ2-7,TRBD1,TRBV5-1,few,18,TGCGCCAGCAGCTTGGCCATTGTTGGGACAGGAACTCCCTACGAGCAGTACTTC,CASSLAIVGTGTPYEQYF
TRBJ2-3,TRBD1,TRBV27,.,14,TGTGCCAGCAGTTTGCAGGGGGCATCAGATACGCAGTATTTT,CASSLQGASDTQYF
TRBJ2-1,.,TRBV5-6,many,12,TGTGCCAGCAGCTCCAGGGTCAATGAGCAGTTCTTC,CASSSRVNEQFF
TRBJ2-1,.,TRBV6-2/TRBV6-3,many,11,TGTGCCAGCAGAAAGCCGTATGAGCAGTTCTTC,CASRKPYEQFF
TRBJ2-5,TRBD2,TRBV2,.,14,TGTGCCAGCAGAGAGACTAGCGGGGGTGAGACCCTGTACTTC,CASRETSGGETLYF
TRBJ1-1,TRBD1,TRBV12-3/TRBV12-4,.,15,TGTGCCAGCAGTTACGGGACAGGGGGTGACACTGAAGCTTTCTTT,CASSYGTGGDTEAFF
TRBJ2-5,.,TRBV5-1,many,13,TGCGCCAGCAGCTTGATCGAGGGAGAGACCCAGTACTTC,CASSLIEGETQYF